Listed here are 26 T cell receptor beta chains from one sample, sequenced in a study of blood T cell repertoires in COVID-19. TCRdb's table, derived via immunoSEQ multiplex PCR, lists solely in-frame clones and lacks some. The sample carries roughly 34,000 clones, 90% recorded once. The sample comprised peripheral blood. The receptor set was obtained from a man between 60 and 75 years old with active COVID-19.

The V call is TRBV5-4, the J call TRBJ1-2; 10 bases map to TRBD1. This CDR3 is built from 15 residues. Germline V gene sequence: CDR1 SGHNT, CDR2 YYREEE (reference sequence). J gave up 2 bases and V 3 bases, and 4 bases lay outside the gene matches. CDR3 amino acids: CASSWKGQGNYGYTF. The CDR3 DNA reads as TGTGCCAGCAGCTGGAAGGGACAGGGGAACTATGGCTACACCTTC.

The chain links TRBV6-2 or TRBV6-3 to TRBJ1-1; 9 bases are shared with TRBD1. CDR3 size: 15 residues. The germline CDR1 and CDR2 sequences are MNHEY and SVGEGT. Losses at the gene ends were 4 bases for V and 5 bases for J; bases not matched to a gene: 8. The chain's CDR3 is CASSWGQGWGTEAFF. CDR3 bases: TGTGCCAGCAGTTGGGGACAGGGTTGGGGAACTGAAGCTTTCTTT.

This sequence joins TRBV27 and TRBJ1-2; TRBD1 matches at 8 bases. Germline V lookup: CDR1 MNHEY, CDR2 SMNVEV (reference sequence). The CDR3 contains 13 residues. The V segment lost 6 bases and the J segment 8 bases; nucleotides outside the gene matches: 8. In DNA, the CDR3 is TGTGCCAGCAGAAAGACAGGGGACTTCGGCTACACCTTC. Its protein is CASRKTGDFGYTF.

Concerning this clone itself: Other DNA variants within this sample encode the same CDR3. The chain has TRBV30 and TRBJ2-7; a weak D match, TRBD1 (5 bases). Trimming shortened V by 2 bases and J by 3 bases, and 11 bases separated the two germline ends. The CDR3 covers 13 residues. The germline CDR1 and CDR2 sequences are GTSNPN and SVGIG (reference sequence). CDR3 in DNA: TGTGCCTGGAGTCCCGGGCAGGGCTACGAGCAGTACTTC. It yields the protein CAWSPGQGYEQYF.

The genes are TRBV6-6 and TRBJ2-2; 11 bases align to TRBD2. Germline CDR1 is MNHNY and CDR2 is SVGAGI (reference sequence). This CDR3 is built from 16 residues. The V gene end was trimmed by 7 bases and the J gene end by 4 bases; junction bases not matched to a gene: 8. The CDR3 here is CASTSSTSGGTGELFF. The CDR3 DNA sequence: TGTGCCAGCACATCAAGCACTAGCGGGGGCACCGGGGAGCTGTTTTTT.

The chain employs TRBV5-1 and TRBJ2-3; 8 nucleotides agree with TRBD1. V was pared by 5 bases and J by 1 base, with 9 bases of the junction left unmatched. Germline CDR1 is SGHRS and CDR2 is YFSETQ. The length of the CDR3 is 16 residues. The CDR3 reads CASRLGPGQGTDTQYF. In nucleotides, the CDR3 is TGCGCCAGCAGGCTTGGACCGGGACAGGGCACAGATACGCAGTATTTT.

This clone came up once. The chain uses TRBV5-5 and TRBJ2-1, with D tentatively TRBD2 (6 bases). This CDR3 is 13 amino acids long. V was cut by 0 bases and J by 9 bases, with 10 bases left in between. Germline CDR1 reads SGHKS; CDR2 reads YYEKEE (reference sequence). The CDR3 sequence: CASSLAGEFEQFF. CDR3 sequence (DNA): TGTGCCAGCAGCTTGGCGGGGGAGTTTGAGCAGTTCTTC.

CDR3 sequence: CASSSNSGNTIYF. The CDR3 nucleotides read TGCGCCAGCAGCTCAAACTCTGGAAACACCATATATTTT. The rearrangement links TRBV5-1 to TRBJ1-3, with unresolved D. This CDR3 comprises 13 residues. Trimming took 3 bases from V and 0 from J, leaving 4 bases between them. Germline CDR1 SGHRS, CDR2 YFSETQ. The full variable domain, completed using reference TRBV5-1 and TRBJ1-3, is KAGVTQTPRYLIKTRGQQVTLSCSPISGHRSVSWYQQTPGQGLQFLFEYFSETQRNKGNFPGRFSGRQFSNSRSEMNVSTLELGDSALYLCASSSNSGNTIYFGEGSWLTVV.

The chain uses TRBV19 and TRBJ2-1, with D uncertain. V was trimmed by 1 base and J by 5 bases, leaving 9 bases between them. The CDR3 contains 14 residues. CDR1 and CDR2 from the germline V gene are LNHDA and SQIVND (reference sequence). The CDR3 spells CASSIGKRDNEQFF. The CDR3 DNA reads as TGTGCCAGTAGTATAGGGAAACGGGACAATGAGCAGTTCTTC.

The chain links TRBV5-1 to TRBJ2-1; the D gene is possibly TRBD2 (6 bases). The V gene lost 1 base and the J gene lost 3 bases, with 8 bases spanning the gap. CDR1 and CDR2 from the germline V gene are SGHRS and YFSETQ. The CDR3 totals 14 residues. CDR3 loop: CASSLPSDYNEQFF. CDR3 DNA sequence: TGCGCCAGCAGCTTGCCTAGCGACTACAATGAGCAGTTCTTC.

The chain uses TRBV29-1 and TRBJ2-1; 7 nucleotides agree with TRBD1. Trimming took 7 bases from V and 6 from J; bases not matched to a gene: 9. Germline values: CDR1 SQVTM, CDR2 ANQGSEA. The CDR3 length is 13 residues. The CDR3 sequence: CSARRTGSNEQFF. The CDR3, as DNA: TGCAGCGCTCGTCGGACAGGTTCCAATGAGCAGTTCTTC.

About this clone: At one boundary the junction diverges from the germline segment, which might be a read error. The chain carries TRBV13 and TRBJ1-2, with D tentatively TRBD1 (5 bases). This CDR3 has 12 amino acids. The germline CDR1 and CDR2 sequences are PRHDT and FYEKMQ (reference sequence). This CDR3 is CASSLGDTDFAF. The CDR3 DNA is TGTGCCAGCAGCTTAGGGGACACAGACTTTGCCTTC.

A single count supports this clone. V usage is TRBV18 and J usage is TRBJ1-1; 8 bases map to TRBD1. Germline CDR1 is KGHSH and CDR2 is LQKENI. The length of the CDR3 is 15 residues. The V gene end was trimmed by 3 bases and the J gene end by 5 bases; junction bases not matched to a gene: 8. The DNA for the CDR3 is TGTGCCAGCTCACCGGAAACAGGGGGTAGGACTGAAGCTTTCTTT. Protein sequence: CASSPETGGRTEAFF.

This clone was found a few times. The rearrangement uses TRBV5-1 and TRBJ2-5; D is possibly TRBD2 (6 bases). Trimming shortened V by 0 bases and J by 1 base, and 16 bases separated the two germline ends. Germline CDR1 is SGHRS and CDR2 is YFSETQ. The CDR3 loop spans 17 amino acids. The CDR3 here is CASSLGGLGDLQETQYF. CDR3 coding DNA: TGCGCCAGCAGCTTGGGGGGACTTGGGGACCTCCAAGAGACCCAGTACTTC.

The rearrangement links TRBV7-9 to TRBJ1-4; a weak D match, TRBD1 (6 bases). This CDR3 has 13 amino acids. CDR1 is SEHNR, CDR2 FQNEAQ, per germline (reference sequence). Trimming took 7 bases from V and 7 from J, leaving 13 bases between them. DNA of the CDR3: TGTGCCAGCAACGAGCAGGGGACTGAAAAACTGTTTTTT. Its translation: CASNEQGTEKLFF.

The chain uses TRBV18 and TRBJ2-2; D unclear. The length of the CDR3 is 16 residues. V was trimmed by 2 bases and J by 1 base, leaving 11 bases between them. Germline V lookup: CDR1 KGHSH, CDR2 LQKENI. CDR3 bases: TGTGCCAGCTCACCATATGTCGCAGGGAACACCGGGGAGCTGTTTTTT. Translated: CASSPYVAGNTGELFF.

J is TRBJ2-2 and V is TRBV2, with TRBD2 matching over 7 bases. J was trimmed by 3 bases and V by 7 bases; bases with no gene match: 14. The CDR3 is made up of 17 amino acids. Germline V gene lookup returns CDR1 SNHLY and CDR2 FYNNEI. The CDR3 protein is CASIPLGSGRDTGELFF. In nucleotides, the CDR3 is TGTGCCAGCATACCCCTTGGGTCAGGGAGGGACACCGGGGAGCTGTTTTTT.

The chain combines TRBV13 with TRBJ2-3, with 9 nucleotides matching TRBD2. This CDR3 region has 14 residues. With 8 bases clipped from V and 6 bases from J, the junction kept 9 bases outside the gene matches. The germline V gene has CDR1 PRHDT and CDR2 FYEKMQ (reference sequence). The DNA of the CDR3 is TGTGCCAGCCATCGGGGACTAGCATCGGATACGCAGTATTTT. This encodes CASHRGLASDTQYF.

This clone was found once. This chain joins TRBV7-8 and TRBJ1-4; 8 nucleotides align to TRBD1. This CDR3 spans 15 amino acids. From germline, CDR1 is SGHVS and CDR2 FQNEAQ. V lost 5 bases to trimming and J lost 3 bases; unmatched junction nucleotides: 5. The CDR3 nucleotides read TGTGCCAGCAGCACTTTACAGGGGGCTAATGAAAAACTGTTTTTT. As protein: CASSTLQGANEKLFF.

The chain uses TRBV5-4 and TRBJ2-3; 9 bases line up with TRBD2. The V and J ends lost 5 bases and 6 bases, in that order; junction bases with no gene match: 7. Germline V gives CDR1 SGHNT, CDR2 YYREEE (reference sequence). The CDR3 consists of 14 residues. The CDR3 loop is CASSSGGLMDTQYF. The CDR3 DNA reads TGTGCCAGCAGTAGCGGGGGTTTGATGGATACGCAGTATTTT.

This chain uses TRBV4-1 with TRBJ2-3; 8 bases fit TRBD2. This CDR3 has 22 amino acids. Trimming took 2 bases from V and 5 from J; bases not matched to a gene: 27. Germline V gene data show CDR1 as MGHRA and CDR2 as YSYEKL. The CDR3 region is CASSQRGRSPFRGGKFGDTQYF. The CDR3 DNA reads as TGCGCCAGCAGCCAACGGGGGCGCTCCCCGTTCCGGGGGGGCAAGTTCGGAGATACGCAGTATTTT.

This chain links TRBV9 with TRBJ1-1, with D perhaps TRBD1 (6 bases). CDR1 and CDR2 (germline): SGDLS, YYNGEE. CDR3 length: 14 residues. V lost 0 bases to trimming and J lost 8 bases, with 14 bases between them. The CDR3 reads CASSVAGGAAEAFF. DNA of the CDR3: TGTGCCAGCAGCGTAGCTGGGGGGGCAGCCGAAGCTTTCTTT.

The rearrangement links TRBV20-1 to TRBJ2-3; TRBD1 matches 8 bases. Germline V gene sequence: CDR1 DFQATT, CDR2 SNEGSKA (reference sequence). V lost 3 bases, J lost 5 bases, and 13 bases stayed unmatched. The CDR3 is made up of 16 amino acids. CDR3 nucleotide sequence: TGCAGTGCTAGTTCCCAGGGGGCAGCAGTCGGAGATACGCAGTATTTT. This translates into CSASSQGAAVGDTQYF.

CDR3 amino acids: CASSKARGGHETQYF. The CDR3 coding sequence is TGTGCCAGTAGTAAGGCGCGGGGGGGCCATGAGACCCAGTACTTC. The V call is TRBV19, the J call TRBJ2-5; 9 nucleotides match TRBD2. The V gene's germline CDR1 is LNHDA and CDR2 SQIVND (reference sequence). This CDR3 spans 15 amino acids. The V gene end was trimmed by 4 bases and the J gene end by 5 bases; junction bases not matched to a gene: 8.

The V gene is TRBV29-1, the J gene TRBJ2-5; 10 bases line up with TRBD2. The CDR3 is made up of 13 amino acids. The germline gives CDR1 SQVTM, CDR2 ANQGSEA. The V segment lost 6 bases and the J segment 2 bases; nucleotides outside the gene matches: 3. CDR3: CSVGLAVQETQYF. In nucleotides, the CDR3 is TGCAGCGTCGGACTAGCGGTACAAGAGACCCAGTACTTC.

This rearrangement joins TRBV24-1 to TRBJ2-3; D is undetermined. CDR1 and CDR2 from the germline V gene are KGHDR and SFDVKD. Trimming cost V 3 bases and J 1 base, with 10 bases left between them. The CDR3 has 15 amino acids. The CDR3 protein is CATSDLLPGTDTQYF. As DNA, the CDR3 is TGTGCCACCAGTGATCTTCTCCCGGGCACAGATACGCAGTATTTT.